This is a list of T cell receptor beta chains from one sample in a study of T cell responses to AZD1222 COVID-19 vaccine. TCRdb's table, derived via immunoSEQ multiplex PCR, lists solely in-frame clones and lacks some. The sample shows fewer than 130,000 clones, about nine tenths of them seen only once. The sample here was peripheral blood, taken 28 days after the second AZD1222 dose. All receptors derive from an adult who received the AZD1222 COVID-19 vaccine. Both conserved end residues are part of each CDR3. The order of the fields is V gene, clone size, D gene, J gene, CDR3 DNA, CDR3 protein. The D gene is left open where the match is weak. Expanded clones get a size class; other rows say once, few or many, or leave the size out.

V: TRBV2; size: once; D: .; J: TRBJ1-3; DNA: TGTGCCAGCAGTGAACTCGACAGCCGGCTCAGCTCTGGAAACACCATATATTTT; CDR3: CASSELDSRLSSGNTIYF
V: TRBV2; size: few; D: .; J: TRBJ1-2; DNA: TGTGCCAGCAGTGCGCAGGGCCCCTCCTATGGCTACACCTTC; CDR3: CASSAQGPSYGYTF
V: TRBV7-2; size: .; D: .; J: TRBJ2-1; DNA: TGTGCCAGCAGCGTGGGACCCCTAATCGGATCCAATGAGCAGTTCTTC; CDR3: CASSVGPLIGSNEQFF
V: TRBV5-1; size: .; D: TRBD1; J: TRBJ2-5; DNA: TGCGCCAGCAGCTTGGTAGGGACAGGGGCAGAGACCCAGTACTTC; CDR3: CASSLVGTGAETQYF
V: TRBV18; size: .; D: .; J: TRBJ2-2; DNA: TGTGCCAGCTCACCACCTATGGCAAACCCGAACACCGGGGAGCTGTTTTTT; CDR3: CASSPPMANPNTGELFF
V: TRBV7-9; size: .; D: TRBD1; J: TRBJ2-7; DNA: TGTGCCAGCAGCCTTGACAGGGGGCTAGACTACGAGCAGTACTTC; CDR3: CASSLDRGLDYEQYF
V: TRBV7-6; size: many; D: .; J: TRBJ2-3; DNA: TGTGCCAGCAGCCAGTTCGCGGGGACTAGCACAGATACGCAGTATTTT; CDR3: CASSQFAGTSTDTQYF
V: TRBV5-1; size: .; D: .; J: TRBJ2-1; DNA: TGCGCCAGCAGCTTTAGGGCAGGGGCCTACAATGAGCAGTTCTTC; CDR3: CASSFRAGAYNEQFF
V: TRBV15; size: .; D: .; J: TRBJ2-5; DNA: TGTGCCACCAGCAGAGATCAATTGGGGGTACAAGAGACCCAGTACTTC; CDR3: CATSRDQLGVQETQYF
V: TRBV18; size: .; D: .; J: TRBJ1-2; DNA: TGTGCCAGCTCACCCCAGGTTGTGGTGATCTCTAACTATGGCTACACCTTC; CDR3: CASSPQVVVISNYGYTF
V: TRBV24-1; size: few; D: .; J: TRBJ2-1; DNA: TGTGCCACCAGTGACGGGGCCTACAATGAGCAGTTCTTC; CDR3: CATSDGAYNEQFF
V: TRBV6-5; size: .; D: .; J: TRBJ1-5; DNA: TGTGCCAGCAGTTACCGGGACCTTAATCAGCCCCAGCATTTT; CDR3: CASSYRDLNQPQHF
V: TRBV5-4; size: .; D: .; J: TRBJ1-1; DNA: TGTGCCAGCAGCCCCCCGGGCAGGGCGCTCGGAACTGAAGCTTTCTTT; CDR3: CASSPPGRALGTEAFF
V: TRBV19; size: .; D: .; J: TRBJ2-6; DNA: TGTGCCAGTAGGGCGAGGGTCCTTAGGGGGGCCAACGTCCTGACTTTC; CDR3: CASRARVLRGANVLTF
V: TRBV27; size: .; D: .; J: TRBJ1-4; DNA: TGTGCCAGCAGTATGGGCAGAATTAATGAAAAACTGTTTTTT; CDR3: CASSMGRINEKLFF
V: TRBV15; size: .; D: .; J: TRBJ1-6; DNA: TGTGCCACCAGCAGAGTTCCCAGGAGCTCCTATAATTCACCCCTCCACTTT; CDR3: CATSRVPRSSYNSPLHF
V: TRBV30; size: .; D: .; J: TRBJ2-1; DNA: TGTGCCTGGAGTCCCAGGGGAGTCGAGCAGTTCTTC; CDR3: CAWSPRGVEQFF
V: TRBV10-1; size: .; D: .; J: TRBJ1-4; DNA: TGCGCCAGCCGTCAGCGTAGGTGCAAACTGTTTTTT; CDR3: CASRQRRCKLFF
V: TRBV27; size: .; D: TRBD2; J: TRBJ2-5; DNA: TGTGCCAGCAAATTACTAGCGGGGGGGCGGGAGACCCAGTACTTC; CDR3: CASKLLAGGRETQYF
V: TRBV5-1; size: .; D: .; J: TRBJ2-3; DNA: TGCGCCAGCAGCTTGTCCCCGGGGGGCGCAGATACGCAGTATTTT; CDR3: CASSLSPGGADTQYF
V: TRBV4-3; size: .; D: .; J: TRBJ2-2; DNA: TGCGCCAGCAGCAAATCAGGGGATTTGGCGAACACCGGGGAGCTGTTTTTT; CDR3: CASSKSGDLANTGELFF
V: TRBV7-6; size: .; D: .; J: TRBJ2-1; DNA: TGTGCCAGCAGCTTAGCGGGGGGGCCAAACGGGAGGAACTACAATGAGCAGTTCTTC; CDR3: CASSLAGGPNGRNYNEQFF
V: TRBV5-5; size: .; D: .; J: TRBJ1-5; DNA: TGTGCCAGCAGCTTGGGGGGCCGCAATCAGCCCCAGCATTTT; CDR3: CASSLGGRNQPQHF
V: TRBV7-9; size: .; D: TRBD1; J: TRBJ2-1; DNA: TGTGCCAGCAGCTTAGCGAACCTAGACAGGGTTTTTCATGAGCAGTTCTTC; CDR3: CASSLANLDRVFHEQFF
V: TRBV28; size: .; D: .; J: TRBJ1-1; DNA: TGTGCCAGCAGTTTACTGACAGCGGGTGAAGCTTTCTTT; CDR3: CASSLLTAGEAFF
V: TRBV13; size: .; D: .; J: TRBJ1-4; DNA: TGTGCCAGCAGCCGAGCTCGGACAGCAACTAATGAAAAACTGTTTTTT; CDR3: CASSRARTATNEKLFF
V: TRBV19; size: .; D: .; J: TRBJ1-5; DNA: TGTGCCAGTAATGTGGTCGAGGGGATGGGTCAGCCCCAGCATTTT; CDR3: CASNVVEGMGQPQHF
V: TRBV3-1/TRBV3-2; size: .; D: .; J: TRBJ1-1; DNA: TGTGCCAGCAGCCAAGATCTAGTCAGAGTGAACACTGAAGCTTTCTTT; CDR3: CASSQDLVRVNTEAFF